Here is one T cell receptor beta chain with its context. Antigen specificity is unknown. The sample originates from a study of cytomegalovirus exposure and HLA in healthy donors. For the study at large: Most donors, 80% to 90% of roughly 400 genotyped, fell in the Caucasian-associated ancestry cluster. Study observations and caveats: The investigators catalogued 150 or so TCR beta chains as cytomegalovirus-associated. Most sequenced TCRs were rare (though some public TCRs occurred in many donors). A later analysis reportedly found fewer N-insertions in an Asian-associated ancestry cluster than the roughly 680-donor mean.

60 Vbeta and 13 Jbeta primers were used in PCR. TCRdb's table, derived via immunoSEQ multiplex PCR, lists solely in-frame clones and lacks some. The sample consists of about 100,000 clones, over 75% of them appearing once. CDR3 length: 15 residues. The germline CDR1 and CDR2 sequences are MNHGY and SAAAGT. Losses at the gene ends were 6 bases for V and 8 bases for J; bases not matched to a gene: 13. The sequence derives from a man aged 25-40 years in good health and CMV-seronegative. The V call is TRBV6-8, the J call TRBJ2-5; 9 bases line up with TRBD2. The sample consisted of PBMCs. The CDR3 loop reads CASSAKRAGGDTQYF. In DNA form, the CDR3 reads TGTGCCAGCAGCGCTAAACGGGCGGGGGGGGATACCCAGTACTTC.